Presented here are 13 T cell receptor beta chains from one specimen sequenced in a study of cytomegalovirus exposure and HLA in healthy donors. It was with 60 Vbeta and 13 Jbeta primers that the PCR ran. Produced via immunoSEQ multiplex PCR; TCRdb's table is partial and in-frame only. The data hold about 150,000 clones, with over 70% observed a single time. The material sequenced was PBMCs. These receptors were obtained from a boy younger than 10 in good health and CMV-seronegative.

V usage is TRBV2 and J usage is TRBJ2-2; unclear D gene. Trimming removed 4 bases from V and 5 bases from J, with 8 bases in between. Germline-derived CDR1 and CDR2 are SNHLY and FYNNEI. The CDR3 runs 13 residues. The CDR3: CASSVQLTGELFF. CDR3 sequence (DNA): TGTGCCAGCAGTGTCCAACTTACCGGGGAGCTGTTTTTT.

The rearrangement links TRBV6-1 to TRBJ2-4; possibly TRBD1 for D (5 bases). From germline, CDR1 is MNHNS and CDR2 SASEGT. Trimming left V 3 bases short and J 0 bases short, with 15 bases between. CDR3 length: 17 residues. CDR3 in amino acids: CASSERRQTLAKNIQYF. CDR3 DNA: TGTGCCAGCAGTGAGAGGAGACAGACTTTAGCCAAAAACATTCAGTACTTC.

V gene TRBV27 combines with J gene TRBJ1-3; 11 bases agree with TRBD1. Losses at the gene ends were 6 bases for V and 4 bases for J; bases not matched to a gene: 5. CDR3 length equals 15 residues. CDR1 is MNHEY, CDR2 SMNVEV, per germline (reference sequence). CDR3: CASSPDRGRGNTIYF. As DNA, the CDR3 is TGTGCCAGCAGCCCGGACAGGGGGCGAGGAAACACCATATATTTT.

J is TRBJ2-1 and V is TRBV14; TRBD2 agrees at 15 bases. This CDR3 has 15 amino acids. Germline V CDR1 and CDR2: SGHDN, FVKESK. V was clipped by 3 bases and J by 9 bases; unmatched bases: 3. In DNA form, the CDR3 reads TGTGCCAGCAGCCAGGGACTAGCGGGAGGAAGTGAGCAGTTCTTC. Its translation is CASSQGLAGGSEQFF.

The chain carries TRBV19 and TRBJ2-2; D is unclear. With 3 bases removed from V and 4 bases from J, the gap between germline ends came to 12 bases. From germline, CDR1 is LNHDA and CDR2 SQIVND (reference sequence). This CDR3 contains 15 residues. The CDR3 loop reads CASSMNSPLTGELFF. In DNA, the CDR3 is TGTGCCAGTAGTATGAATAGCCCTCTCACCGGGGAGCTGTTTTTT.

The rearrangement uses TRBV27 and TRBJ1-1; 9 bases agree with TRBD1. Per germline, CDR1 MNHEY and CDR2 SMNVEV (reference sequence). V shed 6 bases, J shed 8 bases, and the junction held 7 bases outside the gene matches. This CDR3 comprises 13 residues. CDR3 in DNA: TGTGCCAGCAGGCGTACCGGGACAGGGGAAGCTTTCTTT. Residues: CASRRTGTGEAFF.

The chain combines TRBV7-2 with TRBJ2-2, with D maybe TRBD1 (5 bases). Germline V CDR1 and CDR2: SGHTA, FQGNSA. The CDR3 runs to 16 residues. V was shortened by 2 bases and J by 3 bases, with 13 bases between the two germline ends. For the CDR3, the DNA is TGTGCCAGCAGCTTAAACAGGCGCGTGGACACCGGGGAGCTGTTTTTT. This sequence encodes CASSLNRRVDTGELFF.

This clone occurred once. The CDR3: CASSLRGTTNEKLFF. The DNA of the CDR3 is TGTGCCAGCAGTTTAAGAGGGACAACTAATGAAAAACTGTTTTTT. The chain joins TRBV27 to TRBJ1-4; D call uncertain. Germline V gives CDR1 MNHEY, CDR2 SMNVEV (reference sequence). The CDR3 runs to 15 residues. The ends were cut back, 2 bases at V and 0 bases at J, with 7 bases in the middle.

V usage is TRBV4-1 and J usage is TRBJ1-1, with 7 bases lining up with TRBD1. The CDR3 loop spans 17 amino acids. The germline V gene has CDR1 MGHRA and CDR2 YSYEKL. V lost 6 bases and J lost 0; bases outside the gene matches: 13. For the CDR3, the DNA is TGCGCCAGCAGAATCACAGGGGCTACACTCATGAACACTGAAGCTTTCTTT. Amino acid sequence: CASRITGATLMNTEAFF.

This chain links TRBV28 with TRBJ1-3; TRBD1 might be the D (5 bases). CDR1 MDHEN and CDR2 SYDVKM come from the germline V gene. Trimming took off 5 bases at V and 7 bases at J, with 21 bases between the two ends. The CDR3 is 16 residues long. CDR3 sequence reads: CASSASKGLARNTIYF. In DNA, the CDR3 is TGTGCCAGCAGTGCATCCAAGGGACTTGCAAGGAACACCATATATTTT. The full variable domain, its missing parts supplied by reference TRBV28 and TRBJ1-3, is DVKVTQSSRYLVKRTGEKVFLECVQDMDHENMFWYRQDPGLGLRLIYFSYDVKMKEKGDIPEGYSVSREKKERFSLILESASTNQTSMYLCASSASKGLARNTIYFGEGSWLTVV.

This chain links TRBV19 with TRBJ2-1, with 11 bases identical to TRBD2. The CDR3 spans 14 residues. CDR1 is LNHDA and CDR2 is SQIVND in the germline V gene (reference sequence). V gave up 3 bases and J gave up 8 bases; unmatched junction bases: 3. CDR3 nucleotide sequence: TGTGCCAGTAGTATGCTAGCGGGAGGACATGAGCAGTTCTTC. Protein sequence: CASSMLAGGHEQFF.

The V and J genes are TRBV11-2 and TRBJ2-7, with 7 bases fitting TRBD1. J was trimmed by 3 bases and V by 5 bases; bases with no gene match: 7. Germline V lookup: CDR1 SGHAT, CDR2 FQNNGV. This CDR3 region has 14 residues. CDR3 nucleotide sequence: TGTGCCAGCAGCGACGGGACAGATCTCTACGAGCAGTACGTC. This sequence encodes CASSDGTDLYEQYV.

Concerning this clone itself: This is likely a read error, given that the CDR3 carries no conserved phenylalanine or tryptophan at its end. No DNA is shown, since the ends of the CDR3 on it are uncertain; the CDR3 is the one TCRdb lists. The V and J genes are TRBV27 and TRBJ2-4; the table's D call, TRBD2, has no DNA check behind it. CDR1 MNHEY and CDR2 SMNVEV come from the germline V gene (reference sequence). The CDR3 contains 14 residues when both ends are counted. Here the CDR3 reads CASSSLGASGKVQY.